These 2 T cell receptor beta chains came from one sample sequenced in a study of blood T cells in healthy people across ages. A second 7 to 11 cycle PCR used barcoded and J-beta primers. TCRdb reprocessed the 5' RACE reads via MiXCR and lists one record per CDR3 protein. The table includes fewer than 2,000,000 distinct CDR3 sequences, about two fifths detected once. The material sequenced was blood. These TCRs come from a human donor in good health.

The CDR3 loop reads CSVALAGGGNEQFF. DNA for the CDR3: TGCAGCGTTGCACTAGCGGGGGGAGGGAATGAGCAGTTCTTC. V usage is TRBV29-1 and J usage is TRBJ2-1, with 12 nucleotides matching TRBD2. Trimming removed 4 bases from V and 7 bases from J; junction bases left unmatched: 5. Germline V gene sequence: CDR1 SQVTM, CDR2 ANQGSEA. This CDR3 is built from 14 residues.

This clonotype was found a few times. V and J are TRBV14 and TRBJ2-1; TRBD2 matches at 12 bases. The CDR3 sequence is 16 residues long. The junction had 5 bases not matched to a gene; V was cut back by 4 bases and J by 4 bases. CDR1 SGHDN and CDR2 FVKESK come from the germline V gene. In DNA form, the CDR3 reads TGTGCCAGCAGCCGAGTGACTAGCGGGAGATACAATGAGCAGTTCTTC. Translating it yields CASSRVTSGRYNEQFF.